This entry concerns a single T cell receptor (beta chain). This entry comes from a study of shared clonotypes between healthy human individuals. The assay was immunoSEQ multiplex PCR, and TCRdb's table has in-frame clones only and misses some. The repertoire has about 1.5 million clones, 95% to 99% of them found once; the top ten carry roughly 0.45%. The germline V gene has CDR1 SGHRS and CDR2 YFSETQ. This CDR3 contains 14 residues. V shed 0 bases and J shed 5 bases, with 9 bases lying between them. The sequenced sample was naive CD4+ T cells sorted from blood. Subset given: CD45RA+ positively selected. The chain joins TRBV5-1 to TRBJ2-1; no firm D call. The receptor was derived from a man aged 25 to 45 in good health. The CDR3 sequence: CASSLVADHNEQFF. CDR3 bases: TGCGCCAGCAGCTTGGTGGCGGATCACAATGAGCAGTTCTTC.